The clone carrying this TCR gamma chain was counted a few times. Its antigen remains unidentified. The record originates from a study of intestinal T cells in coeliac disease. Study-level points and caveats: Leave-one-out accuracy for TRG clustering was reportedly roughly 90%, training 94.4%.

For each case, the template was genomic DNA from ten roughly 5-µm formalin-fixed paraffin-embedded scrolls. Duodenal biopsies that were formalin-fixed, paraffin-embedded, fully anonymised and surplus to diagnostic needs were used. Using 200 to 250 ng of biopsy DNA, TRG was amplified with LymphoTrack primers. TCRdb ran CATT on the multiplex PCR reads. The table includes 800 or so gamma-chain clones, around 48% detected once. The CDR3 is 13 residues long. The ends lost 13 bases at V and 4 bases at J; junction bases unmatched: 14. The sequence was obtained from a human donor with celiac disease. The rearrangement links TRGV10 to TRGJ1 or TRGJ2. TRGV10 is identified as an open reading frame with a role that is uncertain. The sequenced sample consisted of a duodenal biopsy. CDR3 in amino acids: CAGVGSPYYKKLF. The CDR3 nucleotides are TGTGCTGGCGTGGGATCGCCGTATTATAAGAAACTCTTT.